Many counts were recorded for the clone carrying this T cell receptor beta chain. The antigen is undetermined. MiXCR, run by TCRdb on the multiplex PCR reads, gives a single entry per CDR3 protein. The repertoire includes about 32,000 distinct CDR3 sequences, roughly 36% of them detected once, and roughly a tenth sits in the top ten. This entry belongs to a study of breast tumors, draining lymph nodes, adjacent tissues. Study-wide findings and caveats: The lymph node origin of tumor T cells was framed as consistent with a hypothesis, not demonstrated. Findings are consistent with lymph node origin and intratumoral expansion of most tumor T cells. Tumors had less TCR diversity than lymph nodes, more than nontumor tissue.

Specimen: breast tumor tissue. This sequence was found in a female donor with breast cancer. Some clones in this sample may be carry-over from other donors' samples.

The CDR3 sequence: CASRSDRDGTDTQYF. The CDR3 DNA is TGTGCCAGCAGATCGGACAGGGACGGCACAGATACGCAGTATTTT. The rearrangement uses TRBV2 and TRBJ2-3, with 8 nucleotides matching TRBD1. CDR1 is SNHLY and CDR2 is FYNNEI in the germline V gene. V was pared by 6 bases and J by 1 base, with 6 bases of the junction left unmatched. The CDR3 is 15 residues long. The complete variable domain, with remaining parts taken from reference TRBV2 and TRBJ2-3, reads EPEVTQTPSHQVTQMGQEVILRCVPISNHLYFYWYRQILGQKVEFLVSFYNNEISEKSEIFDDQFSVERPDGSNFTLKIRSTKLEDSAMYFCASRSDRDGTDTQYFGPGTRLTVL.